The 15 T cell receptor beta chains presented below share a single source sample, sequenced in a study of shared clonotypes between healthy human individuals. This table comes from immunoSEQ multiplex PCR, and its TCRdb copy is limited to in-frame clones, with some not included. The repertoire holds millions of clones, with more than 85% as singletons. The sample was naive CD4+ T cells from PBMCs. The sample's subset: CD45RA+ positively selected. The source is a man between 18 and 35 years old in good health. Some clones in this sample may be carry-over from other donors' samples.

The J gene is TRBJ2-7, the V gene TRBV10-3; the D is unclear. Germline CDR1 and CDR2: ENHRY and SYGVKD. V was pared by 8 bases and J by 5 bases, with 7 bases between. This CDR3 has 10 amino acids. CDR3 sequence: CAIGRDEQYF. CDR3 sequence (DNA): TGTGCCATCGGTAGAGACGAGCAGTACTTC.

The chain recombines TRBV5-4 with TRBJ2-2; no definite D call. The germline V and J ends were trimmed by 0 bases and 4 bases, with 10 bases remaining between them. The germline V gene has CDR1 SGHNT and CDR2 YYREEE (reference sequence). There are 15 residues in the CDR3. The CDR3: CASSLGAGATGELFF. In nucleotides, the CDR3 is TGTGCCAGCAGCTTGGGGGCCGGCGCCACCGGGGAGCTGTTTTTT.

In the case of this clone: Other DNA sequences in this sample translate to the same CDR3. The V and J genes are TRBV28 and TRBJ2-7; no clear D gene. CDR3 size: 12 residues. The germline gives CDR1 MDHEN, CDR2 SYDVKM. V was trimmed by 6 bases and J by 1 base, leaving 7 bases between them. The CDR3 DNA reads as TGTGCCAGCAGCCTAGGGTCCTACGAGCAGTACTTC. It translates to CASSLGSYEQYF.

J is TRBJ2-7 and V is TRBV18; the D gene could be TRBD1 or TRBD2 (5 bases each). Germline CDR1 KGHSH, CDR2 LQKENI. The length of the CDR3 is 14 residues. The ends were cut back, 3 bases at V and 2 bases at J, with 11 bases in the middle. The CDR3 nucleotides are TGTGCCAGCTCACCCTTGGGGCGGGCCTACGAGCAGTACTTC. Its protein is CASSPLGRAYEQYF.

A word on this clone: This specimen includes other DNA sequences encoding the same CDR3. The J gene is TRBJ2-7, the V gene TRBV11-2, with D hard to call. CDR1 is SGHAT and CDR2 is FQNNGV in the germline V gene. The germline V and J ends were trimmed by 0 bases and 2 bases, with 11 bases remaining between them. The CDR3 covers 15 residues. The CDR3 protein is CASSLEEGPTYEQYF. The CDR3 DNA sequence: TGTGCCAGCAGCTTAGAGGAAGGACCAACCTACGAGCAGTACTTC.

This sequence joins TRBV28 and TRBJ2-5, with 7 positions matching TRBD2. V gave up 3 bases and J gave up 11 bases; unmatched junction bases: 15. Per germline, CDR1 MDHEN and CDR2 SYDVKM. The CDR3 has 15 residues. The CDR3 DNA reads TGTGCCAGCAGTTTTAGCCCGGGCCTAGCGGTAACACAGTACTTC. Residues: CASSFSPGLAVTQYF.

CDR3: CAISLGTGGISEAFF. Here the CDR3 DNA reads TGTGCCATCAGCCTAGGGACAGGGGGTATCAGTGAAGCTTTCTTT. The chain is built from TRBV10-3 and TRBJ1-1, with 11 bases that match TRBD1. V shed 6 bases, J shed 7 bases, and the junction held 10 bases outside the gene matches. The germline CDR1 and CDR2 sequences are ENHRY and SYGVKD. The CDR3 spans 15 residues.

A note on this clone: The sample holds other DNA sequences that translate to the same CDR3. The V call is TRBV4-1, the J call TRBJ2-5, with TRBD2 identical over 7 bases. From germline, CDR1 is MGHRA and CDR2 YSYEKL. The CDR3 sequence is 14 residues long. J was trimmed by 3 bases and V by 1 base; bases with no gene match: 2. The chain's CDR3 is CASSQGLAEETQYF. The CDR3 DNA reads TGCGCCAGCAGCCAAGGACTAGCCGAAGAGACCCAGTACTTC.

The chain is built from TRBV4-2 and TRBJ2-5; 12 bases agree with TRBD2. CDR3 size: 16 residues. V shed 4 bases, J shed 4 bases, and the junction held 7 bases outside the gene matches. The V gene's germline CDR1 is LGHNA and CDR2 YNFKEQ. CDR3 sequence (DNA): TGTGCCAGCAGCCGGACTAGCGGGGCTGGGGGAGAGACCCAGTACTTC. It encodes CASSRTSGAGGETQYF.

The gene calls are TRBV5-1 and TRBJ1-2; maybe TRBD1 (6 bases). Germline V gives CDR1 SGHRS, CDR2 YFSETQ. V was trimmed by 3 bases and J by 4 bases, leaving 16 bases between them. This CDR3 contains 15 residues. Written as DNA, the CDR3 is TGCGCCAGCAGCTCGGGAACGGGACAAACCTATGGCTACACCTTC. It encodes CASSSGTGQTYGYTF.

This clone is a singleton in its sample. The chain combines TRBV7-3 with TRBJ2-1; 8 bases match TRBD1. CDR1 is SGHTA, CDR2 FQGTGA, per germline. The CDR3 runs to 15 residues. V dropped 5 bases and J dropped 3; count of bases not matched to a gene: 6. CDR3 amino acids: CASSRGTGVYNEQFF. The DNA for the CDR3 is TGTGCCAGCAGCAGGGGGACAGGAGTCTACAATGAGCAGTTCTTC.

The genes are TRBV4-1 and TRBJ2-3, with 15 positions matching TRBD2. The V segment lost 0 bases and the J segment 2 bases; nucleotides outside the gene matches: 9. The germline CDR1 and CDR2 sequences are MGHRA and YSYEKL. The CDR3 has 20 amino acids. This chain's CDR3 is CASSQDYGTSGRLSTDTQYF. The CDR3 coding sequence is TGCGCCAGCAGCCAAGATTATGGGACTAGCGGGAGGTTATCCACAGATACGCAGTATTTT.

Details on this clone: This same CDR3 is encoded by further DNA sequences in the sample. The rearrangement uses TRBV28 and TRBJ1-5; D ambiguous. V lost 4 bases to trimming and J lost 5 bases, with 3 bases between them. CDR3 length equals 11 residues. Germline loops: CDR1 MDHEN, CDR2 SYDVKM. DNA for the CDR3: TGTGCCAGCAGTTCGGATCAGCCCCAGCATTTT. This encodes CASSSDQPQHF.

The V and J genes are TRBV30 and TRBJ2-1; D gene uncertain. The CDR3 is 13 amino acids. Trimming cost V 4 bases and J 8 bases, with 15 bases left between them. Germline CDR1 GTSNPN, CDR2 SVGIG (reference sequence). Here the CDR3 reads CAWNWRGRDEQFF. The CDR3 DNA reads TGTGCCTGGAATTGGAGAGGTAGGGATGAGCAGTTCTTC.

This clone has a handful of counts. The same CDR3 can be traced to other DNA sequences in this sample. The J gene is TRBJ1-2, the V gene TRBV2; 7 bases match TRBD1. The CDR3 extends over 13 amino acids. The germline gives CDR1 SNHLY, CDR2 FYNNEI. The J segment lost 4 bases and the V segment lost 5 bases, leaving 4 bases of the junction unmatched. CDR3 sequence: CASSSGTAYGYTF. The CDR3 bases are TGTGCCAGCAGTTCCGGGACAGCCTATGGCTACACCTTC. Full variable domain (missing parts from reference TRBV2 and TRBJ1-2): EPEVTQTPSHQVTQMGQEVILRCVPISNHLYFYWYRQILGQKVEFLVSFYNNEISEKSEIFDDQFSVERPDGSNFTLKIRSTKLEDSAMYFCASSSGTAYGYTFGSGTRLTVV.